Below are 27 T cell receptor beta chains sequenced from a single sample in a study of blood T cell repertoires in COVID-19. Clones were read by immunoSEQ multiplex PCR, and TCRdb kept only the in-frame ones, dropping some. Of hundreds of thousands of clones detected, 80% to 90% appear once; the ten largest clones hold around 1%. Material: peripheral blood. The source is a man in his forties or fifties with acute or convalescent COVID-19.

The chain is built from TRBV6-5 and TRBJ1-4; 7 positions agree with TRBD1. V gave up 7 bases and J gave up 8 bases; unmatched junction bases: 10. Germline CDR1 and CDR2: MNHEY and SVGAGI. The CDR3 has 14 amino acids. In DNA form, the CDR3 reads TGTGCCAGCAACAAAGACAGGGTTGGAGAAAAACTGTTTTTT. Translating gives CASNKDRVGEKLFF.

This chain connects TRBV20-1 to TRBJ1-1; D call uncertain. With 3 bases removed from V and 6 bases from J, the gap between germline ends came to 11 bases. The germline CDR1 and CDR2 sequences are DFQATT and SNEGSKA (reference sequence). This CDR3 spans 12 amino acids. This CDR3 is CSASPSSAEAFF. CDR3 nucleotides: TGCAGTGCTAGTCCGTCTAGCGCTGAAGCTTTCTTT.

The genes are TRBV4-2 and TRBJ2-3, with 11 bases that match TRBD2. Germline V CDR1 and CDR2: LGHNA, YNFKEQ. This CDR3 contains 16 residues. With 1 base clipped from V and 4 bases from J, the junction kept 4 bases outside the gene matches. The DNA of the CDR3 is TGTGCCAGCAGCCAAGGGATAGCGGGGGGGGCAGATACGCAGTATTTT. Amino acids: CASSQGIAGGADTQYF.

The CDR3 bases are TGCAGCGGGGCCCGGAGGGGCGGCTACACCTTC. Translation: CSGARRGGYTF. The chain joins TRBV29-1 to TRBJ1-2; D is possibly TRBD1 (5 bases). This CDR3 has 11 amino acids. Germline assignment: CDR1 SQVTM and CDR2 ANQGSEA. Trimming pared 7 bases from V and 8 bases from J, leaving 14 bases between.

The CDR3 sequence is CASSLMSGLTTDTQYF. The CDR3 DNA reads as TGCGCCAGCAGCTTAATGTCGGGACTGACGACAGATACGCAGTATTTT. The chain uses TRBV5-1 and TRBJ2-3, with D perhaps TRBD2 (6 bases). Germline V gene data show CDR1 as SGHRS and CDR2 as YFSETQ. The CDR3 covers 16 residues. With 2 bases removed from V and 3 bases from J, the gap between germline ends came to 16 bases.

The rearrangement links TRBV2 to TRBJ2-3, with D unresolved. V was pared by 4 bases and J by 5 bases, with 10 bases between. Germline V gene data show CDR1 as SNHLY and CDR2 as FYNNEI. The CDR3 consists of 13 residues. CDR3 loop: CASSGQLEDTQYF. DNA for the CDR3: TGTGCCAGCAGTGGACAACTGGAAGATACGCAGTATTTT.

For this clone: The junction shows a germline mismatch at one end, possibly a read error. V and J are TRBV5-4 and TRBJ2-2, with 9 bases identical to TRBD2. Germline V CDR1 and CDR2: SGHNT, YYREEE (reference sequence). The length of the CDR3 is 16 residues. CDR3 loop: CAGSSGGTSRPGELFF. CDR3 DNA: TGTGCCGGCAGCTCGGGGGGGACTAGCAGACCCGGGGAGCTGTTTTTT.

The chain is built from TRBV5-1 and TRBJ2-2; perhaps TRBD1 as D (5 bases). The CDR3 is made up of 16 amino acids. The V gene lost 3 bases and the J gene lost 3 bases, with 15 bases spanning the gap. The V gene's germline CDR1 is SGHRS and CDR2 YFSETQ. DNA of the CDR3: TGCGCCAGCAGCTCGACCAGCTCAGGGTACACCGGGGAGCTGTTTTTT. Residues: CASSSTSSGYTGELFF.

The V gene is TRBV6-5, the J gene TRBJ2-3; 8 bases are shared with TRBD1. The trim removed 6 bases at V and 1 base at J, leaving 6 bases unmatched. CDR3 length equals 15 residues. Per germline, CDR1 MNHEY and CDR2 SVGAGI. As DNA, the CDR3 is TGTGCCAGCAGGTCGGAGGACAGGGGCACAGATACGCAGTATTTT. Its translation is CASRSEDRGTDTQYF.

V and J are TRBV7-3 and TRBJ2-2; 8 bases are shared with TRBD2. V lost 2 bases, J lost 4 bases, and 15 bases stayed unmatched. This CDR3 contains 19 residues. Germline values: CDR1 SGHTA, CDR2 FQGTGA. CDR3 protein: CASSLRGVSGGVGTGELFF. The CDR3 bases are TGTGCCAGCAGCTTACGGGGCGTGAGCGGGGGAGTGGGCACCGGGGAGCTGTTTTTT.

The chain joins TRBV30 to TRBJ1-1; tentatively, D is TRBD1 (5 bases). Germline V lookup: CDR1 GTSNPN, CDR2 SVGIG (reference sequence). This CDR3 spans 12 amino acids. Trimming stripped 5 bases from V and 1 base from J, with 8 bases between. CDR3 in amino acids: CAWSQGNTEAFF. CDR3 nucleotide sequence: TGTGCCTGGTCTCAGGGGAACACTGAAGCTTTCTTT.

The chain has TRBV4-1 and TRBJ2-3, with TRBD2 matching over 10 bases. The CDR3 consists of 20 residues. V trimming: 3 bases; J trimming: 2 bases; junction bases outside the gene matches: 17. The germline V gene has CDR1 MGHRA and CDR2 YSYEKL. As DNA, the CDR3 is TGCGCCAGCAGCCAGCCGGGACTAGCGCTCGGGCCCCTCCTCACAGATACGCAGTATTTT. Protein sequence: CASSQPGLALGPLLTDTQYF.

This clone occurred once. The rearrangement joins TRBV19 to TRBJ2-2; TRBD1 matches at 7 bases. Germline V lookup: CDR1 LNHDA, CDR2 SQIVND (reference sequence). The ends lost 7 bases at V and 6 bases at J; junction bases unmatched: 8. CDR3 size: 14 residues. CDR3 loop: CASNYRGIAGELFF. DNA for the CDR3: TGTGCCAGTAACTACAGGGGTATAGCCGGGGAGCTGTTTTTT.

The chain couples TRBV5-1 to TRBJ1-4, with TRBD1 identical over 10 bases. The CDR3 has 16 amino acids. CDR1 and CDR2 (germline): SGHRS, YFSETQ. The V segment lost 5 bases and the J segment 3 bases; nucleotides outside the gene matches: 7. CDR3 in amino acids: CASRYGTGESNEKLFF. In DNA, the CDR3 is TGCGCCAGCAGATACGGGACAGGGGAATCTAATGAAAAACTGTTTTTT.

The chain links TRBV6-2 or TRBV6-3 to TRBJ1-2; TRBD1 aligns across 7 bases. Germline CDR1 reads MNHEY; CDR2 reads SVGEGT. The CDR3 has 14 amino acids. V was clipped by 2 bases and J by 4 bases; unmatched bases: 4. The CDR3 bases are TGTGCCAGCAGTTACGACAGGGTCGGCTATGGCTACACCTTC. This sequence encodes CASSYDRVGYGYTF.

The genes are TRBV6-6 and TRBJ2-7; D possibly corresponds to TRBD1 (5 bases). CDR3 length: 12 amino acids. CDR1 and CDR2 (germline): MNHNY, SVGAGI (reference sequence). Between the trimmed V and J ends, which lost 6 bases and 2 bases, there was a span of 8 bases. CDR3 bases: TGTGCCAGCAGCCCGGACACCTACGAGCAGTACTTC. As protein: CASSPDTYEQYF.

This chain links TRBV14 with TRBJ2-3, with D hard to call. V was trimmed by 4 bases and J by 0 bases, leaving 2 bases between them. The CDR3 is 12 residues long. Germline V gene lookup returns CDR1 SGHDN and CDR2 FVKESK. The CDR3 loop is CASSPSTDTQYF. CDR3 sequence (DNA): TGTGCCAGCAGCCCTAGCACAGATACGCAGTATTTT.

This chain connects TRBV6-5 to TRBJ1-6; D is undetermined. The germline gives CDR1 MNHEY, CDR2 SVGAGI. The CDR3 length is 13 residues. Deletions cut 2 bases from V and 8 bases from J, with 7 bases between. CDR3 loop: CASSYGRDSPLHF. CDR3 sequence (DNA): TGTGCCAGCAGTTACGGGCGGGATTCACCCCTCCACTTT.

The chain recombines TRBV30 with TRBJ1-4; 8 positions agree with TRBD1. Trimming cost V 3 bases and J 5 bases; bases outside gene matches: 5. There are 14 residues in the CDR3. Per the germline V gene, CDR1 is GTSNPN and CDR2 is SVGIG (reference sequence). Written as DNA, the CDR3 is TGTGCCTGGAGCCGGACAGGGAGAAATGAAAAACTGTTTTTT. Its translation: CAWSRTGRNEKLFF.

The genes are TRBV5-1 and TRBJ2-1; a weak D match, TRBD2 (5 bases). Deletions cut 2 bases from V and 9 bases from J, with 9 bases between. This CDR3 comprises 12 residues. Germline V gene data show CDR1 as SGHRS and CDR2 as YFSETQ. CDR3 protein: CASSFGLSEQFF. The CDR3 bases are TGCGCCAGCAGCTTTGGACTGAGTGAGCAGTTCTTC.

The rearrangement joins TRBV7-3 to TRBJ2-6; 7 bases fit TRBD1. J was trimmed by 0 bases and V by 5 bases; bases with no gene match: 7. The germline V gene encodes CDR1 SGHTA and CDR2 FQGTGA. The CDR3 has 17 residues. CDR3: CASSPGQRSSGANVLTF. In nucleotides, the CDR3 is TGTGCCAGCAGCCCGGGACAGAGAAGCTCTGGGGCCAACGTCCTGACTTTC.

In this sample, this clone turned up once. The chain combines TRBV11-2 with TRBJ1-6; D possibly corresponds to TRBD1 (6 bases). The germline V gene encodes CDR1 SGHAT and CDR2 FQNNGV. The CDR3 runs to 16 residues. Trimming pared 2 bases from V and 4 bases from J, leaving 12 bases between. In DNA, the CDR3 is TGTGCCAGCAGCTTATCGACGAGGGGGTATAATTCACCCCTCCACTTT. Amino acid sequence: CASSLSTRGYNSPLHF.

V is TRBV7-8 and J is TRBJ1-2; 7 positions match TRBD1. The V and J ends lost 2 bases and 8 bases, in that order; junction bases with no gene match: 11. Germline CDR1 is SGHVS and CDR2 is FQNEAQ. The CDR3 contains 15 residues. This chain's CDR3 is CASSLLGGAFGGYTF. The CDR3 bases are TGTGCCAGCAGCTTACTAGGGGGCGCATTCGGCGGCTACACCTTC.

The chain uses TRBV21-1 and TRBJ1-6; TRBD1, the D gene given by the table, was not confirmed from the DNA. TRBV21-1 represents a pseudogene. The length of the CDR3 is 16 residues. In DNA, the CDR3 is TGTGCCGGGCCTCTCCCGCTGACAGGCAGGAATTCACCCCTCCACTTT. Protein product: CAGPLPLTGRNSPLHF.

The rearrangement joins TRBV27 to TRBJ2-2; D gene uncertain. V gave up 5 bases and J gave up 0 bases, with 7 bases separating them. This CDR3 spans 14 amino acids. Germline lookup yields CDR1 MNHEY and CDR2 SMNVEV (reference sequence). CDR3 region: CASSPDSNTGELFF. In DNA form, the CDR3 reads TGTGCCAGCAGTCCAGATTCGAACACCGGGGAGCTGTTTTTT.

The genes are TRBV11-2 and TRBJ2-1; TRBD1 agrees at 8 bases. CDR1 and CDR2 (germline): SGHAT, FQNNGV. Trimming removed 7 bases from V and 7 bases from J; junction bases left unmatched: 12. CDR3 length: 15 amino acids. CDR3 loop: CASTTGRTGFNEQFF. CDR3 coding DNA: TGTGCCAGCACCACTGGACGGACAGGGTTTAATGAGCAGTTCTTC.

This sequence joins TRBV28 and TRBJ1-4, with TRBD1 identical over 9 bases. Germline trimming cut 2 bases from V and 5 bases from J; bases unmatched to any gene: 6. The CDR3 covers 16 residues. The germline V gene encodes CDR1 MDHEN and CDR2 SYDVKM. The CDR3 DNA is TGTGCCAGCAGTTTAGGGCTTGGGACAGGGAATGAAAAACTGTTTTTT. It translates to CASSLGLGTGNEKLFF.